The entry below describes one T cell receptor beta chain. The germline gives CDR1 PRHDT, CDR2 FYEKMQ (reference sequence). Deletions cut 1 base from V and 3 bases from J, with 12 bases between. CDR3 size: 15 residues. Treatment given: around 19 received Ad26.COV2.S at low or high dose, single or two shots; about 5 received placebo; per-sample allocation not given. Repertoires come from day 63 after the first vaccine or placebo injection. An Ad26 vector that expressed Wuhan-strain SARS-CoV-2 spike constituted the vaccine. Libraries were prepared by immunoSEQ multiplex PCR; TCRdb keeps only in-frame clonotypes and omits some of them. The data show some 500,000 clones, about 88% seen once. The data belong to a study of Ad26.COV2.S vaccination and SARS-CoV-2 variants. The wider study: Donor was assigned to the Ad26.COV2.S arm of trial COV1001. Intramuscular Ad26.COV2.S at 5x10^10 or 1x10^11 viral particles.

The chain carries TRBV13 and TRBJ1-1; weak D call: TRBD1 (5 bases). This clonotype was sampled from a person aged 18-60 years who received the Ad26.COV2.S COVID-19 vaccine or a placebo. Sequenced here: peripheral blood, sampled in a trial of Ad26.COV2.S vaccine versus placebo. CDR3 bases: TGTGCCAGCAGCTTAGAGGGGAGGATCGACACTGAAGCTTTCTTT. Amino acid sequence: CASSLEGRIDTEAFF.